The clone carrying this TCR beta chain was counted at least ten times. The sample comes from a study of T cells of healthy individuals. CDR3 length: 14 residues. Germline-derived CDR1 and CDR2 are MNHEY and SVGEGT. Trimming left V 5 bases short and J 1 base short, with 12 bases between. Using its own MiXCR run on the 5' RACE reads, TCRdb lists one record per CDR3 protein. The sample holds around 100,000 distinct CDR3 sequences; approximately 18% are singletons and the top ten take 6.2%. The chain joins TRBV6-2 or TRBV6-3 to TRBJ2-7; D tentatively reads TRBD1 or TRBD2 (5 bases each). This TCR derives from a human donor in good health. The CDR3 sequence: CASSVGTASYEQYF. The CDR3 coding sequence is TGTGCCAGCAGTGTGGGGACGGCATCCTACGAGCAGTACTTC.